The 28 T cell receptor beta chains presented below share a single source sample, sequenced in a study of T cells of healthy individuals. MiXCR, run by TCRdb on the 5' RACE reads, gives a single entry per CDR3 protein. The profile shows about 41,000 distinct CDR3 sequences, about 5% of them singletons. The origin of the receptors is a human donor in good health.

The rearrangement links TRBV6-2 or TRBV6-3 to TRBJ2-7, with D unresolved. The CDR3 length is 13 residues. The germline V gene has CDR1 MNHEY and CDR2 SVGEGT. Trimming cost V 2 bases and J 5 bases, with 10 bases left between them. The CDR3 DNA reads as TGTGCCAGCAGTTACGGTGTTGGTAACGAGCAGTACTTC. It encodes CASSYGVGNEQYF.

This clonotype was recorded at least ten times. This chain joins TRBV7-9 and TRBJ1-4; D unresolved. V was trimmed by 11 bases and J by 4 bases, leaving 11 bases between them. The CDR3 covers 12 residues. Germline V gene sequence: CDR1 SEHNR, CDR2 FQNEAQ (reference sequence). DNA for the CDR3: TGTGCCCCCACGGCCGTTAATGAAAAACTGTTTTTT. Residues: CAPTAVNEKLFF. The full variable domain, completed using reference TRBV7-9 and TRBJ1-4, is DTGVSQNPRHKITKRGQNVTFRCDPISEHNRLYWYRQTLGQGPEFLTYFQNEAQLEKSRLLSDRFSAERPKGSFSTLEIQRTEQGDSAMYLCAPTAVNEKLFFGSGTQLSVL.

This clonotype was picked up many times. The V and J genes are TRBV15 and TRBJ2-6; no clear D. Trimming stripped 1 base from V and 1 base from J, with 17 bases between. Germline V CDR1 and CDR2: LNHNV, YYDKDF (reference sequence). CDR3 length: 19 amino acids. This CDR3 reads CATSRVSGPLYSGANVLTF. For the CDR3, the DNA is TGTGCCACCAGCAGAGTCTCCGGTCCGCTCTATTCTGGGGCCAACGTCCTGACTTTC.

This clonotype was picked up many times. The CDR3 DNA follows: TGTGCCAGCAGGGCCAGGGGGACAACTAATGAAAAACTGTTTTTT. It encodes CASRARGTTNEKLFF. The chain has TRBV6-5 and TRBJ1-4; 7 bases match TRBD1. The V segment lost 6 bases and the J segment 0 bases; nucleotides outside the gene matches: 4. Germline CDR1 MNHEY, CDR2 SVGAGI. The CDR3 loop spans 15 amino acids.

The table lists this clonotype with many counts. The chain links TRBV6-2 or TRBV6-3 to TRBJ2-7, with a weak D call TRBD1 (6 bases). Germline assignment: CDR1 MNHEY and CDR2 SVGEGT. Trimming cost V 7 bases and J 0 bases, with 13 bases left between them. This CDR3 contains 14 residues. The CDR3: CASILHRDSYEQYF. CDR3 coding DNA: TGTGCCAGCATTTTACACAGGGACTCCTACGAGCAGTACTTC.

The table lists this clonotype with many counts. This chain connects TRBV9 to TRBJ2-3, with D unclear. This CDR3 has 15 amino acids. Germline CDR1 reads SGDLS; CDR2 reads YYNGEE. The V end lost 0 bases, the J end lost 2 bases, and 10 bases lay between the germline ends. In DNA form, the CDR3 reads TGTGCCAGCAGCGTAGCTGTGGGTGCCACAGATACGCAGTATTTT. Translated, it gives CASSVAVGATDTQYF. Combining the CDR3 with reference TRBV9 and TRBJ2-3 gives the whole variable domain DSGVTQTPKHLITATGQRVTLRCSPRSGDLSVYWYQQSLDQGLQFLIQYYNGEERAKGNILERFSAQQFPDLHSELNLSSLELGDSALYFCASSVAVGATDTQYFGPGTRLTVL.

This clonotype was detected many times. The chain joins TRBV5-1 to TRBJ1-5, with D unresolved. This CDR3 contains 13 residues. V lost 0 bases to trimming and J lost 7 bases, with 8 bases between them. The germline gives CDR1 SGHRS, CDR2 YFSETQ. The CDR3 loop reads CASSLEGGQPQHF. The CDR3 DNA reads TGCGCCAGCAGCTTGGAGGGTGGACAGCCCCAGCATTTT.

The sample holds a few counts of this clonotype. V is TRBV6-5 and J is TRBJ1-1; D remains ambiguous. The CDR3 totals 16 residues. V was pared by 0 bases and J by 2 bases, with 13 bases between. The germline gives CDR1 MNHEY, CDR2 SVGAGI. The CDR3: CASSYSYLIENTEAFF. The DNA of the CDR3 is TGTGCCAGCAGTTACTCGTATTTAATTGAAAACACTGAAGCTTTCTTT.

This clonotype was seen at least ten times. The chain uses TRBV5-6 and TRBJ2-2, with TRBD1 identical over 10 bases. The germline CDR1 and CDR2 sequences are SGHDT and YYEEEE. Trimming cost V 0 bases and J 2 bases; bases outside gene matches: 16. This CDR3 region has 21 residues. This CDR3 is CASSLGPGQGPFFFNTGELFF. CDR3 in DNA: TGTGCCAGCAGCTTGGGACCGGGACAGGGGCCTTTCTTCTTTAACACCGGGGAGCTGTTTTTT.

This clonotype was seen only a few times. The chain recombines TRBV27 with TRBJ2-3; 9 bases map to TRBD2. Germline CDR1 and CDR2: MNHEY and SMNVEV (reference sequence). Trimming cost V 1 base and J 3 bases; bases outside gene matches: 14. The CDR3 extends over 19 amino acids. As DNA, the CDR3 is TGTGCCAGCAGTTTATGGGCAGGGGTAGCGGGAGTGTCTACAGATACGCAGTATTTT. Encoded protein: CASSLWAGVAGVSTDTQYF.

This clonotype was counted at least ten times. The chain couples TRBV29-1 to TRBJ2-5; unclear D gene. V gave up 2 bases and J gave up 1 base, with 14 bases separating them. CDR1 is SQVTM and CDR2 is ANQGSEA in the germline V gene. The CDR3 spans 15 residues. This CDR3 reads CSVEWYAVPQETQYF. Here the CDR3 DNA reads TGCAGCGTTGAATGGTATGCAGTCCCCCAAGAGACCCAGTACTTC.

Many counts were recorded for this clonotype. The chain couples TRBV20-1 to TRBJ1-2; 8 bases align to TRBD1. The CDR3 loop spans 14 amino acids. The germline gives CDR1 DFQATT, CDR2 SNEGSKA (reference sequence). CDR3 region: CSPPLYDRGGGYTF. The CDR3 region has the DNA TGCAGCCCACCACTCTATGACAGGGGCGGGGGCTACACCTTC.

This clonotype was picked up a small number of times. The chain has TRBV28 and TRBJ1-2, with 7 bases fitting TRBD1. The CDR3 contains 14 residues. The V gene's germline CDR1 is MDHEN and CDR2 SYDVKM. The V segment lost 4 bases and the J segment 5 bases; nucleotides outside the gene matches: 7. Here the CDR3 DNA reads TGTGCCAGCAGTTCGCCAACAGGGGAGTATGGCTACACCTTC. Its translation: CASSSPTGEYGYTF.

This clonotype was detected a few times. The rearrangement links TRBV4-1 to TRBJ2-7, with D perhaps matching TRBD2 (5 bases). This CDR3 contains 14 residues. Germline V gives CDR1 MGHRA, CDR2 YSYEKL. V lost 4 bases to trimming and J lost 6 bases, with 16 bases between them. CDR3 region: CASSLLLGDSEQYF. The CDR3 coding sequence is TGCGCCAGCAGCCTACTCCTCGGGGATAGCGAGCAGTACTTC.

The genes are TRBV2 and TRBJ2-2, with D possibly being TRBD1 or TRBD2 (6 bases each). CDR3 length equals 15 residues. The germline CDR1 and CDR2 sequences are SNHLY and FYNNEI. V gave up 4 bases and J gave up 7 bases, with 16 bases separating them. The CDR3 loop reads CASSGLQGRDGELFF. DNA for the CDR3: TGTGCCAGCAGTGGGTTGCAGGGGCGGGACGGGGAGCTGTTTTTT.

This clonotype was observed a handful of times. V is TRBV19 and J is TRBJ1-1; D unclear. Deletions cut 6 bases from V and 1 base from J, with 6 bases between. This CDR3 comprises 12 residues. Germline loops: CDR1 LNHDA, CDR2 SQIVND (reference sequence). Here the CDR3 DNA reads TGTGCCAGTAGCCCAGGGAACACTGAAGCTTTCTTT. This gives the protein CASSPGNTEAFF.

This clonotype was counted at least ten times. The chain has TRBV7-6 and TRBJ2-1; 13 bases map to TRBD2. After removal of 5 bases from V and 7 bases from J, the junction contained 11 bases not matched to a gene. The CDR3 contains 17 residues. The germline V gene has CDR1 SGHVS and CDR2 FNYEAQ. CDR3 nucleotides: TGTGCCAGCAGCAGACTAGCGGGGGGCCGAAAAGATAATGAGCAGTTCTTC. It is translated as CASSRLAGGRKDNEQFF.

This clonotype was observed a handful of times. The CDR3 DNA reads TGTGCCAGCAGCCGTCGGGACAGGGAAGGTCCTGGGGCCAACGTCCTGACTTTC. It encodes CASSRRDREGPGANVLTF. The genes are TRBV6-2 or TRBV6-3 and TRBJ2-6; 9 bases fit TRBD1. The ends lost 6 bases at V and 2 bases at J; junction bases unmatched: 11. There are 18 residues in the CDR3. Germline CDR1 MNHEY, CDR2 SVGEGT.

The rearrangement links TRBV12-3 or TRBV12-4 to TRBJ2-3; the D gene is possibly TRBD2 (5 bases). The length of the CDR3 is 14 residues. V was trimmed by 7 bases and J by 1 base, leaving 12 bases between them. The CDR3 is CASMVAHRTDTQYF. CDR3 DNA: TGTGCCAGCATGGTAGCGCATCGCACAGATACGCAGTATTTT.

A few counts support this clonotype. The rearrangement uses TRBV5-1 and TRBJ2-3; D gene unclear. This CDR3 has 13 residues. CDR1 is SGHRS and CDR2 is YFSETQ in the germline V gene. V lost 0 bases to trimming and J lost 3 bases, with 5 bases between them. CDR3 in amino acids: CASSLGFTDTQYF. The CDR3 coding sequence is TGCGCCAGCAGCTTGGGTTTTACAGATACGCAGTATTTT.

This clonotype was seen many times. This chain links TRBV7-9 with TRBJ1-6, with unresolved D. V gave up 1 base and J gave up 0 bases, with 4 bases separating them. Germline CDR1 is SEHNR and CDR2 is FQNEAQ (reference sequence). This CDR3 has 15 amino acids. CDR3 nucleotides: TGTGCCAGCAGCTTAGGGAGCTCCTATAATTCACCCCTCCACTTT. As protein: CASSLGSSYNSPLHF.

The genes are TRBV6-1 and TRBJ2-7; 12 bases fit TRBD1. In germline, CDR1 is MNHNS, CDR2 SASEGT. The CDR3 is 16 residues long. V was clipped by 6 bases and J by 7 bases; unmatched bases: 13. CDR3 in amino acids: CASSKLPGQGAQEQYF. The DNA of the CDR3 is TGTGCCAGCAGCAAGCTCCCGGGACAGGGGGCGCAAGAGCAGTACTTC.

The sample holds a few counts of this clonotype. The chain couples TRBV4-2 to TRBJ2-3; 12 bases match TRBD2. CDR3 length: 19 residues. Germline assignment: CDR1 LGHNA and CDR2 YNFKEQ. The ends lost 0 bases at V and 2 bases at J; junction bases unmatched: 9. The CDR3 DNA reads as TGTGCCAGCAGCCAAGATCTGGCTAGCGGGGGGGCCTTCACAGATACGCAGTATTTT. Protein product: CASSQDLASGGAFTDTQYF.

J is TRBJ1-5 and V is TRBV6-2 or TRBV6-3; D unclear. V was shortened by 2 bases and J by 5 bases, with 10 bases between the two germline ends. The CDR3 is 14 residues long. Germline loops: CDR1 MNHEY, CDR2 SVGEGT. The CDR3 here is CASSYLGKHQPQHF. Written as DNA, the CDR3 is TGTGCCAGCAGTTACCTGGGCAAACATCAGCCCCAGCATTTT.

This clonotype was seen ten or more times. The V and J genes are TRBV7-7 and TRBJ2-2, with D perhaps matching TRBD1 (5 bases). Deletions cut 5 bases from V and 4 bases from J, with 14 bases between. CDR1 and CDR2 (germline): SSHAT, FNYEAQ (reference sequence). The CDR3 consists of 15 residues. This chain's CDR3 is CASSLEGVSTGELFF. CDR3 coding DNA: TGTGCCAGCAGCCTTGAAGGGGTTAGCACCGGGGAGCTGTTTTTT.

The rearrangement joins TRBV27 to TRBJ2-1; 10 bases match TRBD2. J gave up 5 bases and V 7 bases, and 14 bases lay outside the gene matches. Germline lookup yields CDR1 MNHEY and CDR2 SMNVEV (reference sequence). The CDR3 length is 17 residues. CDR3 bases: TGTGCCAGCACCCTAAGAGGGGCTAGCGGGAGCCACAATGAGCAGTTCTTC. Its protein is CASTLRGASGSHNEQFF.

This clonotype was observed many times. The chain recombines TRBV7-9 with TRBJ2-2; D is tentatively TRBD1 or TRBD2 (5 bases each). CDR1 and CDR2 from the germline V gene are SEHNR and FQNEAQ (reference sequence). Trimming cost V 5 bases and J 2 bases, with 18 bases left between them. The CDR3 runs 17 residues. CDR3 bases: TGTGCCAGCAGCACATCACACAGGACTGCCAACACCGGGGAGCTGTTTTTT. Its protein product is CASSTSHRTANTGELFF.

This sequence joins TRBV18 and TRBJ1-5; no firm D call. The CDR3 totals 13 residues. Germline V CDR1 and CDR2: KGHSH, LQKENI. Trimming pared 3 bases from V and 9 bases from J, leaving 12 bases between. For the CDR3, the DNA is TGTGCCAGCTCACCGGGCTCAATCATGCCCCAGCATTTT. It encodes CASSPGSIMPQHF.